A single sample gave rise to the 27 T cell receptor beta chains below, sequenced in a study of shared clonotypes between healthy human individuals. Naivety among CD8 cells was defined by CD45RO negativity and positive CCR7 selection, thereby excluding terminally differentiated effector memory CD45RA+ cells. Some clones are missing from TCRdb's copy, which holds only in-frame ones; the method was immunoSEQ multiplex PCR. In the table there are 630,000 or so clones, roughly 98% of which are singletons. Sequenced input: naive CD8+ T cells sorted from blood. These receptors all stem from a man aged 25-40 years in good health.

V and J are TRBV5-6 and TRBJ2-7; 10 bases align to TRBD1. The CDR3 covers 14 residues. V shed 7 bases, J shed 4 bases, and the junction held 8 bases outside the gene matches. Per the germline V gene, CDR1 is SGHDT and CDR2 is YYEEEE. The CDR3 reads CASAAGTGEYEQYF. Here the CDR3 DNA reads TGTGCCAGCGCGGCCGGGACAGGGGAGTACGAGCAGTACTTC.

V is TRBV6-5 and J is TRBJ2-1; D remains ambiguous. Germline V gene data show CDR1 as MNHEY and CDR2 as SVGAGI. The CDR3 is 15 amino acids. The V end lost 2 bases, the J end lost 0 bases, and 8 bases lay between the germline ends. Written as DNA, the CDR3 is TGTGCCAGCAGTTACACGGCTAGCTCCTACAATGAGCAGTTCTTC. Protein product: CASSYTASSYNEQFF.

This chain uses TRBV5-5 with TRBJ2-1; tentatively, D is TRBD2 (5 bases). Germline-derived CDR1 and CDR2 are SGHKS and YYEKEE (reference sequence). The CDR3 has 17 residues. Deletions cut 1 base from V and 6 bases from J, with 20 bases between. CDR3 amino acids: CASSLSGELPSTNEQFF. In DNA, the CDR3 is TGTGCCAGCAGCTTGAGTGGGGAGCTCCCCTCTACCAATGAGCAGTTCTTC.

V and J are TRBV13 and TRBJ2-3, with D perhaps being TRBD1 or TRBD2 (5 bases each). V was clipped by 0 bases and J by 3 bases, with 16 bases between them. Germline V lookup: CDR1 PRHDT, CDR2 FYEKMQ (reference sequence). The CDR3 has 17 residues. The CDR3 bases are TGTGCCAGCAGCTTAGGCGGCGGACAACCGGGAACAGATACGCAGTATTTT. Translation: CASSLGGGQPGTDTQYF.

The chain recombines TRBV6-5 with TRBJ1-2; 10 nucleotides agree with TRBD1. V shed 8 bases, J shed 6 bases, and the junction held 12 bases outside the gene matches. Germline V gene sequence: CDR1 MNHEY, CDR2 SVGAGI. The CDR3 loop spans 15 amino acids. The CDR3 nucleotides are TGTGCCAGCTCTACCGGGACAGGGGAATTCAATGGCTACACCTTC. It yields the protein CASSTGTGEFNGYTF.

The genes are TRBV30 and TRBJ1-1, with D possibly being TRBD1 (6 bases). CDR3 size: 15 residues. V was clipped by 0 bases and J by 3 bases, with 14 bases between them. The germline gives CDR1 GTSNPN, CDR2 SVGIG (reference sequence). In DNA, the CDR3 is TGTGCCTGGAGTGTACCGTTCGGACAGTACACTGAAGCTTTCTTT. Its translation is CAWSVPFGQYTEAFF.

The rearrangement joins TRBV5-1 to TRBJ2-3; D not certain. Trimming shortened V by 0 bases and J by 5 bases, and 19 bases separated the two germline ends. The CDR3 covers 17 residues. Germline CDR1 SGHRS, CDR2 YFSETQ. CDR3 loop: CASSLVGVGIGEDTQYF. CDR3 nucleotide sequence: TGCGCCAGCAGCTTGGTTGGGGTTGGTATTGGGGAAGATACGCAGTATTTT.

Written as DNA, the CDR3 is TGTGCCAGCAGTCGGGGCAGGAACGAGCAGTACTTC. It translates to CASSRGRNEQYF. The chain links TRBV2 to TRBJ2-7, with D perhaps matching TRBD1 or TRBD2 (5 bases each). CDR3 length equals 12 residues. Germline V gene lookup returns CDR1 SNHLY and CDR2 FYNNEI. Trimming pared 5 bases from V and 5 bases from J, leaving 10 bases between.

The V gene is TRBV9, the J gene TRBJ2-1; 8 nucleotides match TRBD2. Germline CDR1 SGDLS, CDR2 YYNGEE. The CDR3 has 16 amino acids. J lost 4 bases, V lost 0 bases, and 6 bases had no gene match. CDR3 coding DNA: TGTGCCAGCAGCGTAGCGGGAGGGCTTGTATACAATGAGCAGTTCTTC. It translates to CASSVAGGLVYNEQFF.

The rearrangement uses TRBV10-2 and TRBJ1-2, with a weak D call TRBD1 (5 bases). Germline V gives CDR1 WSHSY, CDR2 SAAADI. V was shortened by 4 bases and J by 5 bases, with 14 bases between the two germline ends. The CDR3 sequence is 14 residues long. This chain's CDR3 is CASSGPFGTYGYTF. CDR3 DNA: TGCGCCAGCAGTGGGCCGTTCGGGACTTATGGCTACACCTTC.

This chain's CDR3 is CASSFTGQGYTEAFF. CDR3 DNA: TGTGCCAGCAGCTTTACGGGACAGGGGTACACTGAAGCTTTCTTT. The chain uses TRBV13 and TRBJ1-1; 10 bases map to TRBD1. Unmatched junction bases numbered 4, after V lost 3 bases and J lost 3 bases. CDR3 length: 15 amino acids. The germline V gene has CDR1 PRHDT and CDR2 FYEKMQ (reference sequence).

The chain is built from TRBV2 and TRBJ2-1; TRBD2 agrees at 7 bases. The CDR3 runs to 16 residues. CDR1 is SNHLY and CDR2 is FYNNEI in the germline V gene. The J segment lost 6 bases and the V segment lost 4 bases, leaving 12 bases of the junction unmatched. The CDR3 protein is CASSALRGSLSNEQFF. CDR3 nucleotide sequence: TGTGCCAGCAGTGCCTTGCGCGGGAGTCTTTCCAATGAGCAGTTCTTC.

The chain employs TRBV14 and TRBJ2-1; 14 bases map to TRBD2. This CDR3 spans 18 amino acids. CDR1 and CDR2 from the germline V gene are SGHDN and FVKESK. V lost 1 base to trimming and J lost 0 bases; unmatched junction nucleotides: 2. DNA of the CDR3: TGTGCCAGCAGCCAAGTGGGACTAGCGGGGGTCTCCTACAATGAGCAGTTCTTC. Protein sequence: CASSQVGLAGVSYNEQFF.

CDR3 in DNA: TGCGCCAGCAGCTTGGAACAACTAGCGGGAGGCTTTTTGGACGAGCAGTACTTC. Encoded protein: CASSLEQLAGGFLDEQYF. This chain uses TRBV5-1 with TRBJ2-7; 12 bases are a match to TRBD2. The V segment lost 0 bases and the J segment 5 bases; nucleotides outside the gene matches: 12. Germline V CDR1 and CDR2: SGHRS, YFSETQ. This CDR3 region has 18 residues.

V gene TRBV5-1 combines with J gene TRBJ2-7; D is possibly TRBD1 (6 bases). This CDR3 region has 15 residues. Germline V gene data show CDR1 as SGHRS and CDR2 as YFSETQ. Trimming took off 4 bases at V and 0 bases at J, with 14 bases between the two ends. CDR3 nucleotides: TGCGCCAGCAGCCGAACAGGGTCAAACTCCTACGAGCAGTACTTC. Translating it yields CASSRTGSNSYEQYF.

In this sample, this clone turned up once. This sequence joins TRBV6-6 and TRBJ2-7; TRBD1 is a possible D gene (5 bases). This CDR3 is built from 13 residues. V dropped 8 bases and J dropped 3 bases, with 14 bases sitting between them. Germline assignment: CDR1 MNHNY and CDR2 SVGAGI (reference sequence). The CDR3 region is CASRVGAFYEQYF. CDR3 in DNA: TGTGCCAGCCGCGTAGGGGCCTTCTACGAGCAGTACTTC.

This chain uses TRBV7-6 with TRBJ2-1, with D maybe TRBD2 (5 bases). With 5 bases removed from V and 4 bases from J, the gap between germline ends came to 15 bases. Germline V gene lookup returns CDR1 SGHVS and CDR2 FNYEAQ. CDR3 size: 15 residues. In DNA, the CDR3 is TGTGCCAGCAGCCCGGACTCAAACGGATACAATGAGCAGTTCTTC. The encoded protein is CASSPDSNGYNEQFF. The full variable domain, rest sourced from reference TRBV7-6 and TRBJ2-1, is GAGVSQSPRYKVTKRGQDVALRCDPISGHVSLYWYRQALGQGPEFLTYFNYEAQQDKSGLPNDRFSAERPEGSISTLTIQRTEQRDSAMYRCASSPDSNGYNEQFFGPGTRLTVL.

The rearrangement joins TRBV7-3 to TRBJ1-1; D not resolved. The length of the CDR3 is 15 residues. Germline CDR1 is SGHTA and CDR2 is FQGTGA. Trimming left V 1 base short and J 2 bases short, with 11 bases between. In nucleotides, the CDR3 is TGTGCCAGCAGCTTAAACCATCGGGGAAACACTGAAGCTTTCTTT. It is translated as CASSLNHRGNTEAFF.

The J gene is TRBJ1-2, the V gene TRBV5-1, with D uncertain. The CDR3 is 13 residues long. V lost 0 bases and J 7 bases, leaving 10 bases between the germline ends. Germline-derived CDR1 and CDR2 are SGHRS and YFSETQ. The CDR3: CASSLAGGGGYTF. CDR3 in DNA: TGCGCCAGCAGCTTGGCCGGAGGCGGTGGCTACACCTTC.

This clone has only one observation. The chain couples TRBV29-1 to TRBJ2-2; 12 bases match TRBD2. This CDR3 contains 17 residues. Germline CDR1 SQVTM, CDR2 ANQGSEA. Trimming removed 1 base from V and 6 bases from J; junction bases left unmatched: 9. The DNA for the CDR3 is TGCAGCGTTGAAGGACTAGCGGGAGAAAAACCCTCCGGGGAGCTGTTTTTT. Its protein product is CSVEGLAGEKPSGELFF.

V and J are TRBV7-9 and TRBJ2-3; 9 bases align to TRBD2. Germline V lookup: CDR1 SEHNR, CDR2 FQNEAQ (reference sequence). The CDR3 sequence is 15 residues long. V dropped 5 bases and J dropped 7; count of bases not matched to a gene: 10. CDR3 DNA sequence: TGTGCCAGCAGCCCCCCGCGGGAGGGGGCCAATACGCAGTATTTT. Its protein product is CASSPPREGANTQYF.

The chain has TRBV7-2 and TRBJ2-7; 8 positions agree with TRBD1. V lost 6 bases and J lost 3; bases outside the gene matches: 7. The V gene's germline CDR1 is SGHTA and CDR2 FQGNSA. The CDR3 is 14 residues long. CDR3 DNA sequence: TGTGCCAGCAGACCGGGACAGGCGATCTACGAGCAGTACTTC. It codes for CASRPGQAIYEQYF.

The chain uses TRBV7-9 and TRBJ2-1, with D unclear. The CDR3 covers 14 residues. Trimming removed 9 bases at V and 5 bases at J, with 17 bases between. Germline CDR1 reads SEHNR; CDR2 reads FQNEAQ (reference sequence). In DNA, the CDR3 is TGTGCCAGACCGATAGGGCCCCTACACAATGAGCAGTTCTTC. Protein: CARPIGPLHNEQFF. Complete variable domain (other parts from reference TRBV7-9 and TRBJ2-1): DTGVSQNPRHKITKRGQNVTFRCDPISEHNRLYWYRQTLGQGPEFLTYFQNEAQLEKSRLLSDRFSAERPKGSFSTLEIQRTEQGDSAMYLCARPIGPLHNEQFFGPGTRLTVL.

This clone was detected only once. CDR3: CASSDVLAGSTDTQYF. CDR3 coding DNA: TGTGCCAGCAGTGACGTCCTAGCGGGAAGCACAGATACGCAGTATTTT. This chain joins TRBV6-4 and TRBJ2-3, with TRBD2 matching 9 bases. Germline loops: CDR1 MRHNA, CDR2 SNTAGT. The CDR3 runs 16 residues. V lost 2 bases to trimming and J lost 0 bases; unmatched junction nucleotides: 3.

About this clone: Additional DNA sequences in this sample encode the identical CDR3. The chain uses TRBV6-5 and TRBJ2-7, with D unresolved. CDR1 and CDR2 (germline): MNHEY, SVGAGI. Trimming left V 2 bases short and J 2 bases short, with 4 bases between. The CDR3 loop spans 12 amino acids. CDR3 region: CASSYGTYEQYF. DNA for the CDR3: TGTGCCAGCAGTTACGGAACCTACGAGCAGTACTTC.

DNA for the CDR3: TGCGCCAGCAGGCAGGGGGGGCAGTTGTTCGAGCAGTACTTC. Translation: CASRQGGQLFEQYF. The J gene is TRBJ2-7, the V gene TRBV5-1, with D perhaps given as TRBD1 or TRBD2 (7 bases each). CDR1 SGHRS and CDR2 YFSETQ come from the germline V gene. V was trimmed by 5 bases and J by 6 bases, leaving 18 bases between them. The CDR3 covers 14 residues.

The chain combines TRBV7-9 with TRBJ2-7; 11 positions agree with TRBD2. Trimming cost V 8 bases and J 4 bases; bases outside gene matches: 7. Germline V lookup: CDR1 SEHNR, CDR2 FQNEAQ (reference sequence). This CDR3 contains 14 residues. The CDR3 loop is CASQETSGTYEQYF. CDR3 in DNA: TGTGCCAGCCAAGAGACTAGCGGGACTTACGAGCAGTACTTC.